This T cell receptor beta chain was obtained from a study of vaccination and CD4 T cells after COVID-19 (dated by TCRdb to 2022 to 2024). With respect to the entire study: The convalescent cohort comprised six males and four females, including two Hispanic individuals, seven Caucasians, two Asians and one multiracial person. Each participant got two doses of either the Pfizer-BioNTech BNT162b2 vaccine (n=8) or the Moderna mRNA-1273 vaccine (n=2). The cultures were stimulated with overlapping spike peptide pools from SARS-CoV-2 and from the common cold coronaviruses HCoV-NL63, HCoV-OC43 and HCoV-229E. Post-vaccine blood samples were taken a median of 72 days after the second vaccine dose, with a range of roughly 13 to 250 days. In around 10 COVID-19 convalescent patients and a few infection-naive healthy vaccine recipients, researchers compared the spike-specific CD4+ TCR repertoire from before mRNA vaccination with the repertoire from after. Post-COVID blood samples from convalescent patients were collected a median of around 100 days after diagnosis, with a range of 35 to 161 days. Control cultures received a CEFX viral epitope pool as the positive control, an HIV-1 Nef peptide pool as the negative control, or no peptide. The paper's findings and limits, for the study overall: Among the post-vaccine SARS-CoV-2-reactive clones in convalescent patients, a median around 90% showed up only after vaccination, which suggests vaccine-specific priming. The study included relatively few convalescent patients and did not analyze early timepoints after natural infection. Nearly all vaccine-specific clones in convalescent patients (304 of 307) were mono-reactive for SARS-CoV-2 spike rather than cross-reactive with common cold coronaviruses. The median number of SARS-CoV-2-reactive clonotypes rose from around 21 after infection to a few dozen after vaccination, but the change was not significant.

On this clonotype itself: Which antigen it targets is not known. No much larger clone exists at a distance of one base, and base qualities are not known.

The treatment or condition tag for this specimen amounts to: roughly ten-day PBMC culture with coronavirus spike peptide pools or control peptides (ViraFEST assay). To expand antigen-specific T cells with peptide pools and then pick out the expanded clonotypes through TCR sequencing, the study relied on the ViraFEST assay. Healthy vaccine recipients had no prior SARS-CoV-2 infection, confirmed by negative nucleocapsid antibody tests before and after vaccination. Roughly 2.1 million PBMCs per well were cultured in IMDM with roughly 5.5% human AB serum and 8 to 10 IU/ml IL-2, plus 10 ug/ml peptide pools. Half of the culture medium was replaced with fresh IL-2-containing medium on days 3 and 7. CD4+ T cells were isolated after approximately 10 days of culture through negative selection using the EasySep CD4+ T cell isolation kit. PBMCs were separated from whole blood using Ficoll-Paque Plus gradient centrifugation and then either used fresh or cryopreserved at -140C. Culture conditions were generally each tested in triplicate wells.

The CDR3 runs 14 amino acids, cysteine and phenylalanine included. Only the CDR3 portion is preserved as DNA: 42 bases, with reading frame beginning at the first base. CDR1 and CDR2, looked up from the germline V gene, are KGHSH and LQKENI. V and J are trimmed by 5 bases and 10 bases, and the gene matches miss 7 bases of the junction. Receptor libraries were prepared by PCR. At the Johns Hopkins FTIC core, DNA from the cultured CD4+ T cells underwent TCR sequencing with the Oncomine TCR Beta short-read assay. The QIAamp micro DNA kit was used to extract genomic DNA from the cultured CD4+ T cells. The Oncomine TCR Beta libraries from cultured CD4+ T cells were pooled using unique dual indexes and then sequenced on an Illumina iSeq 100. The authors processed their data as follows. Non-productive sequences were filtered out, and CDR3s that did not start with C, did not end with F or W, or were shorter than 7 amino acids were discarded. The MANAFEST web application identified antigen-specific clonotypes by comparing peptide-stimulated wells against reference wells and other culture wells. To be called positive, a clone needed an FDR below 0.05, an odds ratio above 5, and a productive frequency above 0.1% in at least two of three replicate wells. A clonotype was classed as cross-reactive if the clonotype showed significant expansion both in SARS-CoV-2 spike wells and in at least one common cold coronavirus spike condition. Levenshtein distances (stringdist) and unrooted phylogenetic trees (ape) in R version 3.6.1 were used to assess CDR3 homology. The raw public reads went through TCRdb reprocessing: fastp at Q25, MiXCR clone calling, in-frame beta chains kept. Rows are combined by CDR3 protein, so each entry shows the most common genes and DNA. These V and J calls derive from TCRdb rather than the authors' analysis. The sample table holds approximately 12,000 distinct CDR3 sequences, of which 20% to 25% were seen once. Less than 15% of the sample rests with the top ten.

The sequence derives from a human donor who received a COVID-19 vaccine. Recombination connected TRBV18 to TRBJ1-6, with TRBD1 identical over 8 junction bases. Sequencing was performed on CD4+ T cells from blood, cultured in vitro, taken before SARS-CoV-2 vaccination. CDR3 protein: CASSSRQGQSPLHF. The DNA sequence is TGTGCCAGCTCATCCCGACAGGGGCAGTCACCCCTCCACTTT. The CDR3 plus the reference TRBV18 and TRBJ1-6 genes for the other parts give the full variable domain: NAGVMQNPRHLVRRRGQEARLRCSPMKGHSHVYWYRQLPEEGLKFMVYLQKENIIDESGMPKERFSAEFPKEGPSILRIQQVVRGDSAAYFCASSSRQGQSPLHFGNGTRLTVT.